This TCR beta chain was identified during a study of long-term antiretroviral therapy in people with HIV. Version v3.0 of the immunoSEQ assay was performed at survey level. The method was immunoSEQ multiplex PCR; TCRdb's version includes in-frame clones alone and lacks a portion of them. The sample has roughly 28,000 clones; 80% are singletons. Study-level findings and limits: Data on ART adherence, viral resistance or therapy changes were unavailable.

The CDR3 sequence is 17 residues long. CDR1 and CDR2 from the germline V gene are MDHEN and SYDVKM. Trimming cost V 2 bases and J 0 bases; bases outside gene matches: 7. This clone was detected a few times. Its target is not known. The sequence was collected from a man aged 35 to 55 with HIV. J is TRBJ2-1 and V is TRBV28; 7 bases match TRBD2. The starting material was unsorted PBMCs, obtained 0.3 years after starting antiretroviral therapy. This CDR3 is CASSLASGWSSYNEQFF. For the CDR3, the DNA is TGTGCCAGCAGTTTAGCTAGCGGATGGAGCTCCTACAATGAGCAGTTCTTC.